This TCR beta chain was documented in a study of blood T cell repertoires in COVID-19. Study in general: Spain, Italy and the United States supplied samples that represented acute and convalescent COVID-19.

V dropped 3 bases and J dropped 5; count of bases not matched to a gene: 8. Germline V gene sequence: CDR1 KGHSH, CDR2 LQKENI. The CDR3 totals 16 residues. Authors' analysis steps: Using reference gene primer amplification, nucleated cell counts were estimated. Sequencing was performed with immunoSEQ multiplex PCR; in TCRdb, only in-frame clones are kept and a portion is missing. V and J calls and clone size are copied from that table; D and trimming were computed from the DNA. The sample includes hundreds of thousands of clones, around 85% of them seen just once. The receptor comes from an elderly man with acute or convalescent COVID-19. What was sequenced was peripheral blood. This chain joins TRBV18 and TRBJ2-1; TRBD1 matches at 9 bases. The CDR3 sequence is CASSPLDRGPHNEQFF. For the CDR3, the DNA is TGTGCCAGCTCACCTCTGGACAGGGGTCCCCACAATGAGCAGTTCTTC.